A selection of T cell receptor beta chains follows, all from one sample in a study of response to subunit inactivated influenza vaccine. TCRdb called the RT-PCR reads again in MiXCR, with one record for every CDR3 protein. The sample holds 200,000 to 250,000 distinct CDR3 sequences, 9.5% to 15% seen once. The material was non-naive T cells sorted from PBMCs, obtained less than 15 days before vaccination. The receptors shown here come from a man in his fifties or sixties who received an inactivated influenza vaccine. The CDR3 runs from the conserved cysteine through the conserved F or W. D genes are given only for firm matches. Rows give clone size only sometimes, using once, few, many, or a class for an expanded clone.

TRBJ2-1	17	TRBV29-1	NA	NA	TGCAGCGTTGAAGATCTAGGGGGCGGGGGGAGGTACAATGAGCAGTTCTTC	CSVEDLGGGGRYNEQFF
TRBJ2-3	13	TRBV29-1	NA	NA	TGCAGCGTTGGAGGGGTCCTCACAGATACGCAGTATTTT	CSVGGVLTDTQYF
TRBJ1-1	14	TRBV28	NA	NA	TGTGCCAGTAGTGTCGGACCGGGGGGCACTGAAGCTTTCTTT	CASSVGPGGTEAFF
TRBJ2-5	13	TRBV20-1	many	NA	TGCAGTGCTATAACGGGGCGGGACGGGACCCAGTACTTC	CSAITGRDGTQYF
TRBJ1-1	14	TRBV7-2	few	NA	TGTGCCAGCAGCTTAGGAGTCTGGAACACTGAAGCTTTCTTT	CASSLGVWNTEAFF
TRBJ1-2	13	TRBV12-3/TRBV12-4	few	NA	TGTGCCAGCAGTTTTAGATCCCGGACAGCCTACACCTTC	CASSFRSRTAYTF
TRBJ1-6	17	TRBV6-1	few	TRBD1	TGTGCCAGCAGTCCTTTCCTACCGACAGGGGGTAATTCACCCCTCCACTTT	CASSPFLPTGGNSPLHF
TRBJ2-4	17	TRBV11-1	NA	TRBD2	TGTGCCAGCAGCCCCCCGGGAGGCCGGGATGCCAAAAACATTCAGTACTTC	CASSPPGGRDAKNIQYF
TRBJ2-1	16	TRBV9	NA	NA	TGTGCCAGCAGCGTAGCTAGTCCTCAAAACCTCAATGAGCAGTTCTTC	CASSVASPQNLNEQFF
TRBJ1-1	15	TRBV5-1	many	TRBD1	TGCGCCAGCAGCGTCACACAGGGGAGTGGGACTGAAGCTTTCTTT	CASSVTQGSGTEAFF